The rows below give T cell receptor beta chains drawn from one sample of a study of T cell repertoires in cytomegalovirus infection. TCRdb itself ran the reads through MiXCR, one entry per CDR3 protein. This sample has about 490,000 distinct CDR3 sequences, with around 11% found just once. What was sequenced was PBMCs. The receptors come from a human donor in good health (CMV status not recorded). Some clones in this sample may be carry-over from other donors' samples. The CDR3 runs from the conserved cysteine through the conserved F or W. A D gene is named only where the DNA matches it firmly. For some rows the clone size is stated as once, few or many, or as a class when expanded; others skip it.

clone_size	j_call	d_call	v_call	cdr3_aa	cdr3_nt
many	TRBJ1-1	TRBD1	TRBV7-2	CASSPNRGRMNTEAFF	TGTGCCAGCAGCCCCAACAGGGGACGGATGAACACTGAAGCTTTCTTT
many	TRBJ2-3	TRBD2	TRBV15	CATSRVAGISTDTQYF	TGTGCCACCAGCAGAGTAGCGGGGATTAGCACAGATACGCAGTATTTT
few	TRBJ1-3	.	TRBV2	CASSEGGPVSGNTIYF	TGTGCCAGCAGTGAAGGGGGACCGGTCTCTGGAAACACCATATATTTT
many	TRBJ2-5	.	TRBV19	CASSIVAGTLETQYF	TGTGCCAGTAGTATAGTCGCCGGGACACTAGAGACCCAGTACTTC
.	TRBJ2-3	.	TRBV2	CASSVLGLTDTQYF	TGTGCCAGCAGTGTATTGGGCCTCACAGATACGCAGTATTTT
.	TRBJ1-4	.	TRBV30	CALDTANEKLFF	TGTGCCCTGGACACAGCTAATGAAAAACTGTTTTTT
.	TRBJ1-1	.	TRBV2	CASFEGQMSTEAFF	TGTGCCAGCTTTGAAGGTCAGATGAGCACTGAAGCTTTCTTT
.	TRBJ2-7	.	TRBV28	CASSPRDLSYEQYF	TGTGCCAGCAGTCCACGGGACCTATCCTACGAGCAGTACTTC
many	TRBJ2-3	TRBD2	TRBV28	CASSLVLAGEGGTDTQYF	TGTGCCAGCAGTTTAGTACTAGCGGGAGAAGGTGGCACAGATACGCAGTATTTT
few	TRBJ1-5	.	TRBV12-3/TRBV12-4	CASRGLDQPQHF	TGTGCCAGCAGGGGGTTGGATCAGCCCCAGCATTTT
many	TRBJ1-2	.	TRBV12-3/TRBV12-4	CASSFRGEGSLFTNYGYTF	TGTGCCAGCAGTTTTAGGGGTGAGGGTTCCCTTTTTACCAACTATGGCTACACCTTC
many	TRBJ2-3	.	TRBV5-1	CASSLDLGSTDTQYF	TGCGCCAGCAGCTTGGATTTGGGGAGCACAGATACGCAGTATTTT
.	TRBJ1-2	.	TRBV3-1	CASSQVGTRIF	TGTGCCAGCAGCCAAGTGGGGACAAGAATATTC
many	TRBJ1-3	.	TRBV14	CASSQVLDTIYF	TGTGCCAGCAGCCAAGTTTTGGACACCATATATTTT
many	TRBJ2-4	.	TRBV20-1	CSAHSRGTKNIQYF	TGCAGTGCTCACTCTAGGGGGACCAAAAACATTCAGTACTTC
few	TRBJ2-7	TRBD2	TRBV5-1	CASSYLAGLAGYEQYF	TGCGCCAGCAGCTATCTGGCCGGACTAGCGGGGTACGAGCAGTACTTC
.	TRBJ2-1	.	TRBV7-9	CASADGNNEQFF	TGTGCCAGCGCGGACGGAAACAATGAGCAGTTCTTC
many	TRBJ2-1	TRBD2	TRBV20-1	CSARVTSGMRNEQFF	TGCAGTGCTAGAGTTACTAGCGGGATGAGGAATGAGCAGTTCTTC
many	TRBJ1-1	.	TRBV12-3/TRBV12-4	CASSLYYTEAFF	TGTGCCAGCAGTTTATACTACACTGAAGCTTTCTTT
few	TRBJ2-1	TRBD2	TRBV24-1	CATSDHSGTNYNEQFF	TGTGCCACCAGTGATCATAGCGGGACCAATTACAATGAGCAGTTCTTC
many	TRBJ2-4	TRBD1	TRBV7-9	CASSSQRGGSAKNIQYF	TGTGCCAGCAGCTCCCAAAGAGGGGGCTCAGCCAAAAACATTCAGTACTTC
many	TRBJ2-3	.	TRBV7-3	CASSPGTPGDTQYF	TGTGCCAGCAGCCCAGGGACTCCCGGGGATACGCAGTATTTT
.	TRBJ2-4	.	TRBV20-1	CSAFQLAKNIQYF	TGCAGTGCTTTTCAGCTAGCCAAAAACATTCAGTACTTC
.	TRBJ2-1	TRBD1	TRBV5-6	CASTGTGDEQFF	TGTGCCAGCACGGGGACAGGGGATGAGCAGTTCTTC
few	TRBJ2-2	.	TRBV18	CASSPVVKWALYGGGTGELFF	TGTGCCAGCTCACCAGTCGTCAAGTGGGCCTTATATGGAGGTGGCACCGGGGAGCTGTTTTTT
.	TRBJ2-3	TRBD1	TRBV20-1	CSATIRDRGTDTQYF	TGCAGTGCTACCATCAGGGACAGGGGCACAGATACGCAGTATTTT
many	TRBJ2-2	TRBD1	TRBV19	CASTGTANTGELFF	TGTGCCAGCACCGGGACAGCGAACACCGGGGAGCTGTTTTTT
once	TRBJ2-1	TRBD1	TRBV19	CASSPGQGVYNVQFF	TGTGCCAGTAGTCCGGGACAGGGGGTCTACAATGTGCAGTTCTTC
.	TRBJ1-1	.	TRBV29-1	CSAQPGTEAFF	TGCAGCGCTCAACCGGGCACTGAAGCTTTCTTT